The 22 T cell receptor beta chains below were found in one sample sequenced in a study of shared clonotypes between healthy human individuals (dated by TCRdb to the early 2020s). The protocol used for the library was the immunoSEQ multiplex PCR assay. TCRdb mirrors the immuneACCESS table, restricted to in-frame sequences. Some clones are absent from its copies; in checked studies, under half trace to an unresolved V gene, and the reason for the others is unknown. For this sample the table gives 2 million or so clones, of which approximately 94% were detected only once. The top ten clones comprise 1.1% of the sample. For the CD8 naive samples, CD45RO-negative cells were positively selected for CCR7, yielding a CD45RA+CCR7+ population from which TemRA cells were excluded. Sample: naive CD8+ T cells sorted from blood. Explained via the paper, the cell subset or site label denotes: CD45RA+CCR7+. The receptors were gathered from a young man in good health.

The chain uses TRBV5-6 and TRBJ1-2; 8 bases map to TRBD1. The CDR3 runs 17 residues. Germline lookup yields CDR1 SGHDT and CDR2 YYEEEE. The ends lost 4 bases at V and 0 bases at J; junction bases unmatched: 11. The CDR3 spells CASSPTAGGGSNYGYTF. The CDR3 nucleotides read TGTGCCAGCAGCCCGACGGCAGGGGGCGGATCTAACTATGGCTACACCTTC.

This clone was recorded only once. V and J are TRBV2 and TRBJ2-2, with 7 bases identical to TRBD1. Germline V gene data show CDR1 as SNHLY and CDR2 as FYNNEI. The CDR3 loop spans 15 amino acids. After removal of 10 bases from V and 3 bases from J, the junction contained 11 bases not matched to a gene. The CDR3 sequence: CAIPTGKLYTGELFF. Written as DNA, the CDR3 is TGTGCCATCCCGACAGGGAAACTCTACACCGGGGAGCTGTTTTTT.

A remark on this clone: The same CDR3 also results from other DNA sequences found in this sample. CDR3 sequence (DNA): TGTGCCAGCAGCTTAGGGGGGGACGAGCAGTACTTC. Its protein product is CASSLGGDEQYF. This chain uses TRBV7-8 with TRBJ2-7, with a tentative D call TRBD2 (6 bases). The CDR3 is 12 residues long. CDR1 and CDR2 (germline): SGHVS, FQNEAQ. Trimming cost V 1 base and J 5 bases, with 6 bases left between them.

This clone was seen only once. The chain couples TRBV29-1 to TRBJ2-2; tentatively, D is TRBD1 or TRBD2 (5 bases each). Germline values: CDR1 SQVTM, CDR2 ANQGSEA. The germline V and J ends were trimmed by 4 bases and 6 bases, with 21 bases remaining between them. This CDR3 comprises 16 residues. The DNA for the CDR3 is TGCAGCGTTGGGCTTTTTAGGGACCACATGTCCGGGGAGCTGTTTTTT. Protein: CSVGLFRDHMSGELFF.

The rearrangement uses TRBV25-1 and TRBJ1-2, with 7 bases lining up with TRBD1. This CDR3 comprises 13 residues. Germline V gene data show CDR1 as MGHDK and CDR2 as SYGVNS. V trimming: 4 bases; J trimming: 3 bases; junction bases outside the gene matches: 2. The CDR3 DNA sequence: TGTGCCAGCAGTGGAGACAGGGACTATGGCTACACCTTC. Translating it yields CASSGDRDYGYTF.

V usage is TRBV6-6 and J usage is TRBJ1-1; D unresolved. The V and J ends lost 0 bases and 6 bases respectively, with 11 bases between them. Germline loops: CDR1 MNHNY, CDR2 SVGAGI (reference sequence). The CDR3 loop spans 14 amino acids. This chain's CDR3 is CASSYSEGRPEAFF. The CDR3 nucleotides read TGTGCCAGCAGTTACTCAGAGGGAAGGCCTGAAGCTTTCTTT.

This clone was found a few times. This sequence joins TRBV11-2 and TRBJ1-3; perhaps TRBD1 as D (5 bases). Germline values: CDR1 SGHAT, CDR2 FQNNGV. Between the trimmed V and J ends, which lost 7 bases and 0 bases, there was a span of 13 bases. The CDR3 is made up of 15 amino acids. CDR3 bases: TGTGCCAGCACCTGGGACGGATTCTCTGGAAACACCATATATTTT. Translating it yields CASTWDGFSGNTIYF.

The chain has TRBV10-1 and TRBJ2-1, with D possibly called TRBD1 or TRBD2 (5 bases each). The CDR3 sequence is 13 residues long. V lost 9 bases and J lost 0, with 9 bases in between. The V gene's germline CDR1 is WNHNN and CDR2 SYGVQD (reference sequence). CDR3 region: CASGDGSYNEQFF. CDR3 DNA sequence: TGCGCCAGTGGGGACGGCTCCTACAATGAGCAGTTCTTC.

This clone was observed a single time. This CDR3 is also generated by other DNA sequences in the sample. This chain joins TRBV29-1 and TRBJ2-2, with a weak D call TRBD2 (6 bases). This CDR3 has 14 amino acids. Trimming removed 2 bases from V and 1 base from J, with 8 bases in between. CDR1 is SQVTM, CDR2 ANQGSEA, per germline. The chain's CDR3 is CSVERGLNTGELFF. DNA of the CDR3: TGCAGCGTTGAAAGGGGACTGAACACCGGGGAGCTGTTTTTT.

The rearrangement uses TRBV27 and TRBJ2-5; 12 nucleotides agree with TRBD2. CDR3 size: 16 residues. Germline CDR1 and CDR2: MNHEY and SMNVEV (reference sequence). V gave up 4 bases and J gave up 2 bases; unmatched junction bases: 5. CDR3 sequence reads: CASSSIGLAGQETQYF. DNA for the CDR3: TGTGCCAGCAGTTCAATCGGACTAGCGGGGCAAGAGACCCAGTACTTC.

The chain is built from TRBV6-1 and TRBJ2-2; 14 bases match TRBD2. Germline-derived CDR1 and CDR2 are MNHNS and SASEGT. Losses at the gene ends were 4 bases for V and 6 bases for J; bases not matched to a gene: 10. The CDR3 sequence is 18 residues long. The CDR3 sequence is CASSGKRLAGGPAGELFF. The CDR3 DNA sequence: TGTGCCAGCAGTGGAAAAAGACTAGCGGGAGGGCCCGCCGGGGAGCTGTTTTTT.

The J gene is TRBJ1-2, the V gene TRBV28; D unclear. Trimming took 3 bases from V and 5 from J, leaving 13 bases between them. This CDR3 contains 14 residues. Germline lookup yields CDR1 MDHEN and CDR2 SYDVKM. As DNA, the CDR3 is TGTGCCAGCAGTTTTTTATCTTACTTATATGGCTACACCTTC. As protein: CASSFLSYLYGYTF.

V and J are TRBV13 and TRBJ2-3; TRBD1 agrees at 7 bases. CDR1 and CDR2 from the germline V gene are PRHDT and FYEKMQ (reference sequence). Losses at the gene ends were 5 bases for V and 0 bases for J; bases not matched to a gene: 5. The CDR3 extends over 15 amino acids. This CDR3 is CASSPTGSSTDTQYF. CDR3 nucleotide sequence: TGTGCCAGCAGCCCGACAGGGTCTAGCACAGATACGCAGTATTTT.

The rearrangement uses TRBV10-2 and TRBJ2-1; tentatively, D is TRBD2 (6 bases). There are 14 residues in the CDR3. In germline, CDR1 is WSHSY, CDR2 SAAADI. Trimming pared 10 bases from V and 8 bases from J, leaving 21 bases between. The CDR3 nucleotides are TGCGCCATCTCAGAAGGTCGCGGGATATATGAGCAGTTCTTC. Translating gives CAISEGRGIYEQFF.

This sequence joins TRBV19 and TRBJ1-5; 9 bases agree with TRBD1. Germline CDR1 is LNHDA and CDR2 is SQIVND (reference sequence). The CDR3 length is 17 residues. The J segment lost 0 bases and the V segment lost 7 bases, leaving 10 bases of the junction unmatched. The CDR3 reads CASKVGQGDFSNQPQHF. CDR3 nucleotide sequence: TGTGCCAGTAAAGTGGGACAGGGAGATTTTAGCAATCAGCCCCAGCATTTT.

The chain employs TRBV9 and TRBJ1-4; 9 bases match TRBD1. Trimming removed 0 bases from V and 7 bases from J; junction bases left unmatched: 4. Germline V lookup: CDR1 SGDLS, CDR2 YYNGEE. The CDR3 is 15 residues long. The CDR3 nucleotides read TGTGCCAGCAGCGTAGGGGGACAGGGTTTTGAAAAACTGTTTTTT. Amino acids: CASSVGGQGFEKLFF.

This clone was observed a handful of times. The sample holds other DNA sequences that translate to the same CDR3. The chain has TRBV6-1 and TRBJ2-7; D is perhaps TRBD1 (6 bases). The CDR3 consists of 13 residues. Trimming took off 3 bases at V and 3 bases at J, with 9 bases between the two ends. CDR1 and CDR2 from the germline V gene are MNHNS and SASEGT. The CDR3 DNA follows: TGTGCCAGCAGTGAGGGACACGGCTACGAGCAGTACTTC. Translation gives CASSEGHGYEQYF.

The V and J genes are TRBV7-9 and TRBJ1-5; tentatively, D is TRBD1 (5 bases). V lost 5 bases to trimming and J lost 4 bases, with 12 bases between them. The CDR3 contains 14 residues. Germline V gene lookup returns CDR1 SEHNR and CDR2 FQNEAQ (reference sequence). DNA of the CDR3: TGTGCCAGCAGCCACCGGGACGGAAATCAGCCCCAGCATTTT. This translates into CASSHRDGNQPQHF.

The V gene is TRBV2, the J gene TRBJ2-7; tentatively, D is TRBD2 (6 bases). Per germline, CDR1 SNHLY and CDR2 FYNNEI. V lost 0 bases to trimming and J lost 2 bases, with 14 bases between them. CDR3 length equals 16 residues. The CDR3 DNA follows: TGTGCCAGCAGTGAAGCGAAAGCGGGTAGACCCTACGAGCAGTACTTC. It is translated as CASSEAKAGRPYEQYF.

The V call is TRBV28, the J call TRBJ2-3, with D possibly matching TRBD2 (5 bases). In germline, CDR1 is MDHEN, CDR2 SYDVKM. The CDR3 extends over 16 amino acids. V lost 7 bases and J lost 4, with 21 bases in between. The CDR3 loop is CASTSRELASSDTQYF. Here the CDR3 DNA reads TGTGCCAGCACCTCGAGGGAGCTAGCTTCTTCAGATACGCAGTATTTT.

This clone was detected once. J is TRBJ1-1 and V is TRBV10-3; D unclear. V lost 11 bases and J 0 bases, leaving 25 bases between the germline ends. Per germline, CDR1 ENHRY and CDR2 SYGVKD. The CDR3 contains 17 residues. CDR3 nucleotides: TGTGCCGTCTGCTGGGTCTCCTCACCCCTTTTGAACACTGAAGCTTTCTTT. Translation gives CAVCWVSSPLLNTEAFF.

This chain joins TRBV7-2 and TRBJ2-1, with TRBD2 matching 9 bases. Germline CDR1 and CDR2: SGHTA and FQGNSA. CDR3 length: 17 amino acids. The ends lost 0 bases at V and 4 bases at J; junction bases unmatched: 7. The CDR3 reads CASSLAIAGAPYNEQFF. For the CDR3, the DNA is TGTGCCAGCAGCTTAGCGATAGCGGGAGCACCTTACAATGAGCAGTTCTTC.